This entry lists 8 T cell receptor beta chains sequenced from one sample in a study of response to subunit inactivated influenza vaccine. TCRdb re-called the RT-PCR reads with MiXCR, one entry per CDR3 protein. The sample has 500,000 to 550,000 distinct CDR3 sequences; roughly 7.6% are singletons. The material sequenced was PBMCs from blood, taken less than 30 months after vaccination. Receptor source: a man between 45 and 75 years old who received an inactivated influenza vaccine.

This clonotype occurred a few times. The gene calls are TRBV4-1 and TRBJ2-3; 7 positions agree with TRBD2. This CDR3 has 19 amino acids. Germline-derived CDR1 and CDR2 are MGHRA and YSYEKL. The ends lost 0 bases at V and 0 bases at J; junction bases unmatched: 12. The DNA of the CDR3 is TGCGCCAGCAGCCAAGATGGGGAGATGTGGGGGGGAAGCACAGATACGCAGTATTTT. Protein: CASSQDGEMWGGSTDTQYF.

This clonotype was seen ten or more times. The chain joins TRBV3-1 to TRBJ2-1; 9 bases are shared with TRBD1. Germline lookup yields CDR1 LGHDT and CDR2 YNNKEL (reference sequence). The length of the CDR3 is 16 residues. Germline trimming cut 6 bases from V and 6 bases from J; bases unmatched to any gene: 12. CDR3 loop: CASSHVDRTGVNEQFF. DNA for the CDR3: TGTGCCAGCAGTCACGTTGACAGGACAGGGGTCAATGAGCAGTTCTTC.

This clonotype was counted many times. For the CDR3, the DNA is TGCAGTGCTAGAGATCCAGCCAAAGAGACCCAGTACTTC. As protein: CSARDPAKETQYF. The chain is built from TRBV20-1 and TRBJ2-5; D call uncertain. CDR1 and CDR2 (germline): DFQATT, SNEGSKA (reference sequence). The germline V and J ends were trimmed by 0 bases and 3 bases, with 8 bases remaining between them. This CDR3 region has 13 residues.

At least ten counts were recorded for this clonotype. V usage is TRBV20-1 and J usage is TRBJ2-7; 7 bases match TRBD1. CDR1 and CDR2 (germline): DFQATT, SNEGSKA (reference sequence). CDR3 length: 13 amino acids. V shed 4 bases and J 3 bases; nucleotides not matched to a gene: 6. The CDR3 loop is CSATSGGDYEQYF. CDR3 in DNA: TGCAGTGCTACCTCAGGGGGTGACTACGAGCAGTACTTC.

This clonotype was picked up many times. The CDR3 DNA sequence: TGTGCCATCGGTTCCGGGACTAGCGCGGGCAATGAGCAGTTCTTC. This codes for CAIGSGTSAGNEQFF. The V gene is TRBV10-3, the J gene TRBJ2-1; TRBD2 matches at 10 bases. CDR1 is ENHRY and CDR2 is SYGVKD in the germline V gene. J was trimmed by 6 bases and V by 8 bases; bases with no gene match: 10. The CDR3 sequence is 15 residues long.

This clonotype showed up just a few times. The chain recombines TRBV4-3 with TRBJ1-5; perhaps TRBD1 as D (5 bases). This CDR3 is built from 15 residues. Germline-derived CDR1 and CDR2 are LGHNA and YSLEER. Trimming removed 0 bases at V and 5 bases at J, with 11 bases between. DNA of the CDR3: TGCGCCAGCAGCCAAGATCGATGGGGACATCAGCCCCAGCATTTT. It is translated as CASSQDRWGHQPQHF.

The rearrangement uses TRBV6-5 and TRBJ2-5, with 7 bases aligning to TRBD2. CDR1 is MNHEY, CDR2 SVGAGI, per germline. V lost 4 bases, J lost 5 bases, and 7 bases stayed unmatched. This CDR3 comprises 14 residues. This chain's CDR3 is CASSSTTSMETQYF. The CDR3 nucleotides read TGTGCCAGCAGTTCGACGACTAGCATGGAGACCCAGTACTTC.

This clonotype was picked up one time. The chain combines TRBV5-1 with TRBJ1-4; weak D call: TRBD1 (5 bases). Germline lookup yields CDR1 SGHRS and CDR2 YFSETQ. The CDR3 is 15 amino acids. V lost 7 bases and J 4 bases, leaving 17 bases between the germline ends. The CDR3 DNA sequence: TGCGCCAGCTGCGTCGGGACGGCCGTTAATGAAAAACTGTTTTTT. This sequence encodes CASCVGTAVNEKLFF.